This T cell receptor beta chain was found in a study of blood T cell repertoires in COVID-19. Study summary: Samples of COVID-19 (acute and convalescent) were obtained from the United States, Italy and Spain. Nucleic acid was either cDNA or gDNA, and it came from T cells, B-cell-depleted T cells, or PBMCs.

This clone has more than one count but fewer than ten. Germline V gene data show CDR1 as SGHTA and CDR2 as FQGTGA. CDR3 length: 14 residues. Unmatched junction bases numbered 6, after V lost 5 bases and J lost 4 bases. The authors' processing: Researchers report that nucleated cell counts were estimated from reference gene primer amplification. Method: immunoSEQ multiplex PCR; TCRdb's copy keeps in-frame clones and lacks some. The DNA gave D and trimming, while V, J and clone size come from that table. The table shows some 170,000 clones, with around three quarters occurring only once. The J gene is TRBJ1-1, the V gene TRBV7-3; 8 bases are shared with TRBD1. The TCR sequence derives from a man in his sixties with acute or convalescent COVID-19. Material: peripheral blood. This CDR3 is CASSPGQGITEAFF. As DNA, the CDR3 is TGTGCCAGCAGCCCCGGACAGGGAATCACTGAAGCTTTCTTT.